Given below is one TCR beta chain in context. As yet, its antigen is unknown. This record belongs to a study of OX40 agonist ivuxolimab in advanced cancers. Regarding the study as a whole: Fewer expanded clones were found on average in CD4+ than in CD8+ T cells.

Losses at the gene ends were 11 bases for V and 6 bases for J; bases not matched to a gene: 24. Looked up from germline, CDR1 is LNHDA and CDR2 is SQIVND (reference sequence). The CDR3 sequence is 18 residues long. The repertoire was sequenced with immunoSEQ multiplex PCR; TCRdb's copy has only in-frame clones and lacks some. Of over 65,000 clones in the sample, around 92% were seen once. The V gene is TRBV19, the J gene TRBJ1-4; 7 positions match TRBD1. This clonotype originated in an adult with an advanced solid tumor such as melanoma, head and neck, liver or kidney cancer. Specimen: CD4+ or CD8+ T cells sorted from blood, collected in a trial of the OX40 agonist ivuxolimab. The DNA for the CDR3 is TGTGCCTTACCCTTAAGTGGCAGGGGGGGGTTTTCCGATGAAAAACTGTTTTTT. Amino acids: CALPLSGRGGFSDEKLFF.